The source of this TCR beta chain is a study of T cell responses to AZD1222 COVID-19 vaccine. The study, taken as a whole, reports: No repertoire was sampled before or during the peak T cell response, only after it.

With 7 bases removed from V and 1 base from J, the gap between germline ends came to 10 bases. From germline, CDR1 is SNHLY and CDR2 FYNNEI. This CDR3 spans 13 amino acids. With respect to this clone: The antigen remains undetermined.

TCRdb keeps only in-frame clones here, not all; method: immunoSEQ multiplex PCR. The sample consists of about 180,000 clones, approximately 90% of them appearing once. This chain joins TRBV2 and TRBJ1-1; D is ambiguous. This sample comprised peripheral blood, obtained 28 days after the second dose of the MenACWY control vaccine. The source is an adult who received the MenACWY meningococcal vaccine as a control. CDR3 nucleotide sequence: TGTGCCAGCATTCAGGACGGGAACACTGAAGCTTTCTTT. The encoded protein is CASIQDGNTEAFF.